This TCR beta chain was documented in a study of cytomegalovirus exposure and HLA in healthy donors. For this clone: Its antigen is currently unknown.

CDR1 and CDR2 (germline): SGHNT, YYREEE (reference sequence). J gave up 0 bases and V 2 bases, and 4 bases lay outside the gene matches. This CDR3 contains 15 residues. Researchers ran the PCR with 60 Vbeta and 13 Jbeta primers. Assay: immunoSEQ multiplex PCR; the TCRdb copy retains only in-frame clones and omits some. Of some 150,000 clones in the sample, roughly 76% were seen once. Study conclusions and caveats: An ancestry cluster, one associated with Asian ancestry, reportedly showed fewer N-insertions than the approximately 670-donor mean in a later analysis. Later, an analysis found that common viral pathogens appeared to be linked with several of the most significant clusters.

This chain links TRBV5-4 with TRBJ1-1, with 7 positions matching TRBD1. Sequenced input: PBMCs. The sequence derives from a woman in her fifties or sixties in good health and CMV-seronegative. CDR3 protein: CASSLNTGVNTEAFF. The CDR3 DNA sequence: TGTGCCAGCAGCTTAAATACAGGGGTGAACACTGAAGCTTTCTTT.